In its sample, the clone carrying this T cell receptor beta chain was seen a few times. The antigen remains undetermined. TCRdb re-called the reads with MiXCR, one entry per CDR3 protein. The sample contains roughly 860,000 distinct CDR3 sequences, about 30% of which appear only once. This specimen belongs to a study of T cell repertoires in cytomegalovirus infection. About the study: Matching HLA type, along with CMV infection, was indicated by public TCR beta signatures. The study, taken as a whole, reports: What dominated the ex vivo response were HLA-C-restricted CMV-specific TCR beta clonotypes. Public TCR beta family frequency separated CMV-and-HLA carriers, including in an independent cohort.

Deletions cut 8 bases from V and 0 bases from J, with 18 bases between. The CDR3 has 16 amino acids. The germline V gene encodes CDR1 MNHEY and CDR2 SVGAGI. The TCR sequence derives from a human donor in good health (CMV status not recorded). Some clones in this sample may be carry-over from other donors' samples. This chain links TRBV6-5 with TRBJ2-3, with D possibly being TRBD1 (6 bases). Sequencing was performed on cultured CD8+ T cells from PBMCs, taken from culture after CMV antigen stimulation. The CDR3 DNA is TGTGCCAGCGGACACTTCGAGGGACACAGCACAGATACGCAGTATTTT. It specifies CASGHFEGHSTDTQYF.